The 19 T cell receptor beta chains below were found in one sample sequenced in a study of vaccination and CD4 T cells after COVID-19. With the Oncomine TCR Beta short-read assay, DNA from cultured CD4+ T cells was sequenced. MiXCR, run by TCRdb on the PCR reads, gives a single entry per CDR3 protein. The table records 7,900 or so distinct CDR3 sequences, approximately 46% of them present only once. Treatment: approximately nine-day PBMC culture with coronavirus spike peptide pools or control peptides (ViraFEST assay). No antigen is known for these receptors. Sequencing was done on a sample of CD4+ T cells from blood, cultured in vitro. Every receptor here comes from a human donor who had recovered from COVID-19.

The chain recombines TRBV20-1 with TRBJ2-3; 10 nucleotides line up with TRBD2. Germline V gives CDR1 DFQATT, CDR2 SNEGSKA (reference sequence). V lost 5 bases and J lost 4; bases outside the gene matches: 9. This CDR3 has 15 amino acids. In DNA, the CDR3 is TGCAGTGCTCCCCGCCGCGGACTAGCGGCAGATACGCAGTATTTT. Translation gives CSAPRRGLAADTQYF.

This chain connects TRBV20-1 to TRBJ1-2; 9 positions match TRBD1. The CDR3 spans 14 residues. The germline V gene encodes CDR1 DFQATT and CDR2 SNEGSKA (reference sequence). V lost 3 bases and J lost 8; bases outside the gene matches: 10. CDR3 residues: CSASPEDRGYGYTF. The CDR3 DNA reads TGCAGTGCTAGCCCGGAGGACAGGGGATACGGCTACACCTTC.

The sample holds a few counts of this clonotype. The chain is built from TRBV7-2 and TRBJ2-2, with D perhaps TRBD2 (6 bases). Germline-derived CDR1 and CDR2 are SGHTA and FQGNSA. V gave up 2 bases and J gave up 0 bases, with 13 bases separating them. This CDR3 is 17 amino acids long. CDR3 region: CASSLRFGGTNTGELFF. The DNA for the CDR3 is TGTGCCAGCAGCTTAAGGTTCGGCGGGACGAACACCGGGGAGCTGTTTTTT.

V usage is TRBV21-1 and J usage is TRBJ2-1; the table's D call TRBD2 went unverified against the DNA. TRBV21-1 is classified as a pseudogene. The CDR3 has 18 residues. Written as DNA, the CDR3 is TGTGCCAGCAGCAAAGCCCGGGGACTAGCGGGAGAGGTAAATGAGCAGTTCTTC. This sequence encodes CASSKARGLAGEVNEQFF.

The chain carries TRBV6-5 and TRBJ2-5, with D uncertain. The CDR3 loop spans 11 amino acids. The V gene's germline CDR1 is MNHEY and CDR2 SVGAGI. Trimming cost V 2 bases and J 4 bases, with 2 bases left between them. The DNA for the CDR3 is TGTGCCAGCAGTTACGCAGAGACCCAGTACTTC. This encodes CASSYAETQYF.

The chain employs TRBV30 and TRBJ1-2; the D gene is possibly TRBD1 (5 bases). V lost 0 bases, J lost 4 bases, and 9 bases lay in between. The CDR3 runs 13 residues. Germline CDR1 and CDR2: GTSNPN and SVGIG (reference sequence). The CDR3 loop is CAWSVRQGYGYTF. As DNA, the CDR3 is TGTGCCTGGAGTGTACGGCAGGGCTATGGCTACACCTTC.

J is TRBJ2-7 and V is TRBV19; TRBD1 matches 7 bases. V gave up 5 bases and J gave up 2 bases; unmatched junction bases: 6. Germline CDR1 LNHDA, CDR2 SQIVND (reference sequence). The CDR3 totals 14 residues. The CDR3 DNA reads TGTGCCAGTAGTCCACGGACAGGAACCTACGAGCAGTACTTC. It translates to CASSPRTGTYEQYF.

The rearrangement joins TRBV6-1 to TRBJ1-2; 7 bases map to TRBD1. There are 14 residues in the CDR3. Germline CDR1 and CDR2: MNHNS and SASEGT. With 7 bases clipped from V and 2 bases from J, the junction kept 7 bases outside the gene matches. The CDR3 loop reads CASTLTTGNYGYTF. The DNA for the CDR3 is TGTGCCAGCACACTTACGACAGGGAACTATGGCTACACCTTC.

The chain recombines TRBV5-4 with TRBJ2-7; perhaps TRBD1 as D (6 bases). V dropped 3 bases and J dropped 2 bases, with 15 bases sitting between them. This CDR3 is 15 amino acids long. Germline V gene data show CDR1 as SGHNT and CDR2 as YYREEE (reference sequence). The chain's CDR3 is CASSSTGYGPYEQYF. DNA for the CDR3: TGTGCCAGCAGCTCCACAGGGTACGGGCCCTACGAGCAGTACTTC.

Only a few counts were recorded for this clonotype. The chain combines TRBV7-2 with TRBJ2-5; no firm D call. CDR1 and CDR2 (germline): SGHTA, FQGNSA. The CDR3 totals 13 residues. The V end lost 3 bases, the J end lost 1 base, and 6 bases lay between the germline ends. DNA for the CDR3: TGTGCCAGCAGCTTGTTATCCCAAGAGACCCAGTACTTC. Translated, it gives CASSLLSQETQYF.

The chain uses TRBV7-9 and TRBJ2-3; 10 nucleotides line up with TRBD2. V lost 5 bases and J lost 3; bases outside the gene matches: 8. Germline V gene sequence: CDR1 SEHNR, CDR2 FQNEAQ (reference sequence). The CDR3 totals 16 residues. CDR3: CASSPRERGGTDTQYF. As DNA, the CDR3 is TGTGCCAGCAGCCCCCGTGAGCGGGGGGGAACAGATACGCAGTATTTT.

In its sample, this clonotype was seen a few times. The chain couples TRBV6-1 to TRBJ2-4; 7 nucleotides align to TRBD1. The junction had 0 bases not matched to a gene; V was cut back by 3 bases and J by 7 bases. CDR1 and CDR2 (germline): MNHNS, SASEGT. The CDR3 spans 12 residues. The CDR3 loop is CASSDRGNIQYF. Here the CDR3 DNA reads TGTGCCAGCAGTGACAGGGGGAACATTCAGTACTTC.

This chain uses TRBV12-3 or TRBV12-4 with TRBJ2-7; D possibly matches TRBD1 or TRBD2 (5 bases each). This CDR3 region has 13 residues. Trimming left V 4 bases short and J 5 bases short, with 12 bases between. This CDR3 is CASSSLRGHEQYF. The CDR3 DNA sequence: TGTGCCAGCAGTTCCCTCCGGGGCCACGAGCAGTACTTC.

This clonotype is labeled as medium-sized (0.01 to 0.1%). The CDR3 DNA is TGTGCCAGCAGCTTAGGTCTAGCGGGGGACACCGGGGAGCTGTTTTTT. This encodes CASSLGLAGDTGELFF. The chain employs TRBV7-3 and TRBJ2-2; 10 bases match TRBD2. V gave up 2 bases and J gave up 3 bases; unmatched junction bases: 3. In germline, CDR1 is SGHTA, CDR2 FQGTGA. CDR3 length equals 16 residues. Combining the CDR3 with reference TRBV7-3 and TRBJ2-2 gives the whole variable domain GAGVSQTPSNKVTEKGKYVELRCDPISGHTALYWYRQSLGQGPEFLIYFQGTGAADDSGLPNDRFFAVRPEGSVSTLKIQRTERGDSAVYLCASSLGLAGDTGELFFGEGSRLTVL.

CDR3 coding DNA: TGTGCCAGTAGTATATCGGCCAGGGGCTACAATGAGCAGTTCTTC. This encodes CASSISARGYNEQFF. V and J are TRBV19 and TRBJ2-1; D may be TRBD1 (6 bases). Germline CDR1 and CDR2: LNHDA and SQIVND (reference sequence). The CDR3 consists of 15 residues. V dropped 2 bases and J dropped 3 bases, with 11 bases sitting between them.

The V gene is TRBV7-9, the J gene TRBJ2-2, with D perhaps matching TRBD1 or TRBD2 (6 bases each). This CDR3 spans 15 amino acids. V was trimmed by 5 bases and J by 1 base, leaving 11 bases between them. Germline CDR1 is SEHNR and CDR2 is FQNEAQ (reference sequence). CDR3 coding DNA: TGTGCCAGCAGCGGAGGGGGACAGAACACCGGGGAGCTGTTTTTT. Its translation is CASSGGGQNTGELFF.

The chain uses TRBV29-1 and TRBJ2-4, with D possibly called TRBD1 or TRBD2 (5 bases each). Germline values: CDR1 SQVTM, CDR2 ANQGSEA. Trimming took 3 bases from V and 6 from J, leaving 15 bases between them. The CDR3 has 14 residues. CDR3 region: CSVDGGPVRNIQYF. The CDR3 DNA sequence: TGCAGCGTTGATGGGGGTCCCGTAAGAAACATTCAGTACTTC.

This chain uses TRBV7-8 with TRBJ1-5; 10 bases match TRBD1. The trim removed 5 bases at V and 4 bases at J, leaving 8 bases unmatched. This CDR3 is built from 16 residues. Looked up from germline, CDR1 is SGHVS and CDR2 is FQNEAQ. CDR3 nucleotides: TGTGCCAGCAGCCCCACCCGGACAGGGGGGAATCAGCCCCAGCATTTT. Protein sequence: CASSPTRTGGNQPQHF.

The CDR3 DNA sequence: TGTGCCAGCAGCTTAATAACTAGCGAGCAGTACTTC. Translating gives CASSLITSEQYF. V is TRBV7-9 and J is TRBJ2-7, with D possibly matching TRBD2 (5 bases). With 2 bases removed from V and 6 bases from J, the gap between germline ends came to 8 bases. The length of the CDR3 is 12 residues. CDR1 and CDR2 (germline): SEHNR, FQNEAQ (reference sequence).